One TCR beta chain is described in this entry. The source of the sample is a study of T cell responses to AZD1222 COVID-19 vaccine. TCRdb keeps only in-frame clones here, not all; method: immunoSEQ multiplex PCR. The sample includes 75,000 to 100,000 clones, about 91% of them seen just once. Germline trimming cut 4 bases from V and 0 bases from J; bases unmatched to any gene: 4. CDR1 is LGHNA and CDR2 is YSLEER in the germline V gene. The CDR3 sequence is 16 residues long. The specimen was peripheral blood, collected on day 0 of MenACWY control vaccination. The chain has TRBV4-3 and TRBJ1-2, with 11 bases fitting TRBD1. The origin of this receptor is an adult in good health. The CDR3 DNA sequence: TGCGCCAGCAGCCCGGGGACAGGGGGATCTAACTATGGCTACACCTTC. Translated, it gives CASSPGTGGSNYGYTF.